Sequencing of this T cell receptor (beta chain) was carried out in a study of beta chain features in type 1 diabetes (dated by TCRdb to about 2018). About the study as a whole: Mean age, gender distribution, total cell number and subset yield did not differ between patients and healthy donors. A total of about 100,000,000 sorted cells were examined across all samples, and RNA yield correlated strongly with the number of cells per subset. The study compared the TCRB repertoires of sorted circulating CD4+ T cell subsets in recently diagnosed type 1 diabetes patients with those in matched healthy donors. Regulatory and stem cell-like memory subsets were isolated from only 8 patients and roughly eight healthy donors, whereas naive and central memory subsets came from all 30 or so donors. Overall study results and their limits: In all four CD4+ subsets, TCRB CDR3 length was moderately but significantly shorter in type 1 diabetes patients. Because cDNA rather than genomic DNA was sequenced, highly expressing activated cells could have been over-represented, although no difference in activation and CD3 levels was found between groups. PCR might favor shorter templates, but patient and control samples were amplified and corrected together, so any skew would affect both groups equally. The naive, central memory and regulatory TCRB repertoires appeared to resemble one another more closely among patients than among healthy donors. Because the HLA sub-analyses included only small numbers of individuals, any influence of HLA type on TCRB rearrangement was left unresolved. At VDJ recombination sites, patients with type 1 diabetes made fewer insertions and deleted more nucleotides, a pattern implying thymic rearrangement abnormalities.

A single peripheral blood draw of about 116 mL on average was collected from each donor into heparinised tubes. A BD FACSAria II was used to sort naive, central memory, regulatory and stem cell-like memory CD4+ T cells with a panel that included CD45RO, CCR7, CD25, CD127, CD95 and CD27. A purity above 98% was achieved for all sorted populations. PBMCs were separated immediately by Lymphoprep density gradient centrifugation and were stained directly, without being cultured. So that batch effects would be minimized, each experiment stained and sorted samples in pairs, pairing one healthy donor with one patient. The High Capacity cDNA Reverse Transcription Kit was used to reverse transcribe all of the isolated RNA, meaning that expressed TCRB transcripts were what got sequenced. Survey-depth immunoSEQ sequencing was performed on stem cell-like memory T cell samples, with an average of approximately 1 million total reads per sample. Sorted cells were lysed in RLT buffer, and RNA was extracted using DNase-treated RNeasy Micro or Mini kits according to cell number. Each cell subset was processed separately to prevent cross-contamination, with patient and healthy donor samples processed together. Using the immunoSEQ multiplex PCR, TCRB sequences were amplified from cDNA into 87-bp fragments spanning the CDR3 region. Sequencing of the amplicons was done on the Illumina HiSeq platform. Regarding the original processing steps: Synthetic template baselines were used to correct PCR bias computationally, reads within Hamming distance 2 were collapsed together, and singletons that could not be merged were discarded. Reads were aligned against IMGT so that V, D and J genes, CDR3 length and insertions or deletions at six rearrangement sites could be assigned. Clonotype counts were normalized to sorted cell number within each subset before computing true diversity and Gini coefficients with the tcR R package. Repertoire sharing was quantified using the overlap coefficient calculated on TCRB nucleotide sequences. TCRdb took this table from immuneACCESS and kept in-frame rearrangements with V and J called. Such tables lack part of the clones; where checked against another copy, unresolved V genes explain under half of the gap, and the rest is unexplained. V and J calls and clone size are given by that table; D and trimming were obtained from the DNA. Present in this sample are approximately 27,000 clones, 40% to 60% of which were seen just once. The ten largest clones capture approximately 0.3% of the sample.

On this clone: No antigen is known for it. No base-level quality is on record; no much larger clone is a single base apart.

For this chain, trimming is 1 base at the V end and 0 bases at the J end, and the number of junction bases without a gene match is 7. The CDR3 runs 17 residues from the cysteine to the phenylalanine. Here the CDR3 DNA is all that survives: 51 bases in frame from base 1. Reading the germline V gene gives CDR1 SGHTA and CDR2 FQGNSA. This chain joins TRBV7-2 to TRBJ2-3; 7 bases in between match TRBD2. The clonotype originates from a man aged 30 to 39 with type 1 diabetes. Sequenced input: stem cell memory CD4+ T cells from blood. Per the publication, the cell subset or site label means: stem cell-like memory CD4+ T cells. The CDR3 reads CASSLGGGSDSTDTQYF. In nucleotides, the sequence is TGTGCCAGCAGCTTAGGGGGCGGGAGTGATAGCACAGATACGCAGTATTTT. The variable domain in full, with residues beyond the CDR3 obtained from the reference TRBV7-2 and TRBJ2-3 genes, is GAGVSQSPSNKVTEKGKDVELRCDPISGHTALYWYRQSLGQGLEFLIYFQGNSAPDKSGLPSDRFSAERTGGSVSTLTIQRTQQEDSAVYLCASSLGGGSDSTDTQYFGPGTRLTVL.